The clone carrying this T cell receptor beta chain has just one count. cDNA prepared by RNA extraction and subsequent reverse transcription served as the template for sequencing. Profiling relied on immunoSEQ multiplex PCR, and the TCRdb table lists in-frame clones only, not all of them. The sample holds approximately 89,000 clones; about 45% are singletons and the top ten take 0.79%. These data come from a study of CD8+ T cells in alopecia areata. Lesional scalp punch biopsies and peripheral blood came from alopecia areata patients. Sequencing was carried out using CD4+ T cells sorted from blood. The TCR originated in a human donor with alopecia areata.

The CDR3, as DNA: TGCAGCGTTCCAGCCAACCAGTGGGTAGCTGCCAAAAACATTCAGTACTTC. Translation gives CSVPANQWVAAKNIQYF. This sequence joins TRBV29-1 and TRBJ2-4; D remains unclear. The CDR3 length is 17 residues. Trimming removed 5 bases at V and 1 base at J, with 21 bases between. From germline, CDR1 is SQVTM and CDR2 ANQGSEA.